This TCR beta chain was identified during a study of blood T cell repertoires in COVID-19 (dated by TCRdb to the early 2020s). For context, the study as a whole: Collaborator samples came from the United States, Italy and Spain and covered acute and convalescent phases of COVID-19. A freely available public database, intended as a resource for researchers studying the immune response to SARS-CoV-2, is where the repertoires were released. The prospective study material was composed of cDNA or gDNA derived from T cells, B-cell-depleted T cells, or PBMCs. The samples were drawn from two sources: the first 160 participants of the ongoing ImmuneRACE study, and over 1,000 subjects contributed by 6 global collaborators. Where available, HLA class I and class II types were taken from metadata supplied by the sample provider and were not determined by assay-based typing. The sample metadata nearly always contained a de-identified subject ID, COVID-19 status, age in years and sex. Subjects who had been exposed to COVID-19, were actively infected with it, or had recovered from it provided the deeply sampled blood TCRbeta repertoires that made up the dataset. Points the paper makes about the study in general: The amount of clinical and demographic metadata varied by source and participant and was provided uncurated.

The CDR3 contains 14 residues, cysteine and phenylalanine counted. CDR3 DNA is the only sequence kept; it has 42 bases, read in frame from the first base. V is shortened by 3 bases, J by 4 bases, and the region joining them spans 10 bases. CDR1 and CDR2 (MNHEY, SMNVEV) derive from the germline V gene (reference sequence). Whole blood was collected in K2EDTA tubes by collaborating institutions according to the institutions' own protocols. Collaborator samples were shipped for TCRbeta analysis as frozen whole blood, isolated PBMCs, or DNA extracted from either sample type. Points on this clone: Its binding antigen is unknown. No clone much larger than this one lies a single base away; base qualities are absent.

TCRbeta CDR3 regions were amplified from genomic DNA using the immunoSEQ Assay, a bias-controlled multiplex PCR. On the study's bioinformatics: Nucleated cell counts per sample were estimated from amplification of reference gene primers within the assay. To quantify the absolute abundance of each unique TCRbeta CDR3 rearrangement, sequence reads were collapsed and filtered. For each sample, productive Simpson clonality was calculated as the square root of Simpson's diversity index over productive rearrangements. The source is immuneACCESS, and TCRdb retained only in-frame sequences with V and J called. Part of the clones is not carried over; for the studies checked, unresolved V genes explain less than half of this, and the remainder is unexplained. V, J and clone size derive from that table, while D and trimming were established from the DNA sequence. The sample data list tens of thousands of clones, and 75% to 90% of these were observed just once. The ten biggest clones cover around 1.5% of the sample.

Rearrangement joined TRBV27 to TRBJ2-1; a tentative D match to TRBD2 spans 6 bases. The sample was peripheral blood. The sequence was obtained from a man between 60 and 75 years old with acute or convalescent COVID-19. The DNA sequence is TGTGCCAGCAGTTTTAGCGGAGTGTACAATGAGCAGTTCTTC. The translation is CASSFSGVYNEQFF.